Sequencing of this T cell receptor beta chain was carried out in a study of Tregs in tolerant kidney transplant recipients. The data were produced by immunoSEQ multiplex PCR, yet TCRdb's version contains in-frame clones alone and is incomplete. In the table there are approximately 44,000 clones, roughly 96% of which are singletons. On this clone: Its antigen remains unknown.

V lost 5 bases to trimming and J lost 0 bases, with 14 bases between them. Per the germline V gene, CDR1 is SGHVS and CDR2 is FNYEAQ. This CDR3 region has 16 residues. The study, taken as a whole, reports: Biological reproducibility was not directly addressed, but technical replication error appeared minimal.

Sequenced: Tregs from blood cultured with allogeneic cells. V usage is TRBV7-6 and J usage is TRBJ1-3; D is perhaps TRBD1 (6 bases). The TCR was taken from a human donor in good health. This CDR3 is CASSLNRDLSGNTIYF. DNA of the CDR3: TGTGCCAGCAGCCTGAACAGGGATCTCTCTGGAAACACCATATATTTT. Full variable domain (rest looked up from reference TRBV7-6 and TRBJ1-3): GAGVSQSPRYKVTKRGQDVALRCDPISGHVSLYWYRQALGQGPEFLTYFNYEAQQDKSGLPNDRFSAERPEGSISTLTIQRTEQRDSAMYRCASSLNRDLSGNTIYFGEGSWLTVV.